This T cell receptor (beta chain) originates from a study of T cells in Graves' hyperthyroidism and ophthalmopathy. Amplification of TCR beta CDR3 regions used RNA as the template. First-round RT-PCR targeting the TCR CDR3 was performed with the HTBI primer set. A single record per CDR3 protein comes from TCRdb applying MiXCR to the multiplex PCR reads. The table shows 610,000 or so distinct CDR3 sequences, with 46% occurring only once. The CDR3 covers 10 residues. As concerns this clonotype: The junction departs from germline at one end; a sequencing error may be responsible.

The V and J genes are TRBV12-3 or TRBV12-4 and TRBJ2-6; 8 bases match TRBD1. The TCR was taken from a woman aged 18-29 years with Graves' hyperthyroidism. The sequencing sample was made of peripheral blood or thyroid tissue (not recorded which). The CDR3, as DNA: TGTGCCAGCACCGACAGGGGCGATGCTTTC. It encodes CASTDRGDAF.